This T cell receptor beta chain was recorded in a study of shared clonotypes between healthy human individuals. Looking at the study overall: Each donor contributed plates that comprised three CD4 naive, three CD4 memory, two CD8 naive and one CD8 memory.

Study donors comprised healthy, HIV-negative adults devoid of recent acute infection or vaccination. Points on this clone: What it binds is unknown. The sample carries other DNA sequences with the same CDR3.

Overall study findings and caveats: Estimated richness was generally greater in naive than memory subsets. Despite large depth, rarefaction showed incomplete sorted-subset sequencing.

Assay: immunoSEQ multiplex PCR; the TCRdb copy retains only in-frame clones and omits some. Of about 1.1 million clones listed, 70% to 80% were seen once; the top ten hold roughly 0.83%. The germline CDR1 and CDR2 sequences are SGDLS and YYNGEE. The CDR3 loop spans 13 amino acids. J lost 6 bases, V lost 0 bases, and 2 bases had no gene match. The rearrangement uses TRBV9 and TRBJ1-1, with 7 bases aligning to TRBD1. This TCR was sampled from a man aged 18 to 29 in good health. Some clones in this sample may be carry-over from other donors' samples. Source material: memory CD4+ T cells from PBMCs. Subset here: CD45RA-negative fraction. This CDR3 is CASSVAGGAEAFF. The CDR3 region has the DNA TGTGCCAGCAGCGTAGCAGGGGGGGCTGAAGCTTTCTTT.